The 10 T cell receptor beta chains listed next were all sequenced from one sample in a study of early T cells in non-severe SARS-CoV-2 infection. In TCRdb, the 5' RACE reads were re-called with MiXCR into one record per CDR3 protein. The sample carries 65,000 to 70,000 distinct CDR3 sequences, 9.5% to 15% recorded once. Specimen: whole blood. Receptor source: an adult who was a healthcare worker with PCR-confirmed SARS-CoV-2 infection or an uninfected control (not recorded which).

This clonotype has ten or more counts. The chain combines TRBV2 with TRBJ1-2; D not certain. V was clipped by 2 bases and J by 5 bases, with 6 bases between them. The germline V gene encodes CDR1 SNHLY and CDR2 FYNNEI. CDR3 length equals 12 residues. CDR3 coding DNA: TGTGCCAGCAGTGAACTGCCATATGGCTACACCTTC. Amino acids: CASSELPYGYTF.

The sample holds a few counts of this clonotype. The chain joins TRBV20-1 to TRBJ2-5; 9 bases are shared with TRBD1. The germline gives CDR1 DFQATT, CDR2 SNEGSKA (reference sequence). V gave up 4 bases and J gave up 5 bases; unmatched junction bases: 14. The CDR3 is 16 amino acids. Written as DNA, the CDR3 is TGCAGTGCTACCTTCCTCATGGGACAGGGCTTCGAGACCCAGTACTTC. This encodes CSATFLMGQGFETQYF.

Comment on this clonotype: Just one base apart from a much larger clone, this may be a read error. This sequence joins TRBV27 and TRBJ2-3; the D is unclear. This CDR3 is 13 amino acids long. Looked up from germline, CDR1 is MNHEY and CDR2 is SMNVEV (reference sequence). V was trimmed by 3 bases and J by 0 bases, leaving 4 bases between them. CDR3 loop: CASSLGSTDTQYF. CDR3 DNA: TGTGCCAGCAGTTTGGGTAGCACAGATACGCAGTATTTT.

The chain has TRBV19 and TRBJ1-2, with D unclear. This CDR3 comprises 12 residues. Per germline, CDR1 LNHDA and CDR2 SQIVND (reference sequence). Trimming removed 7 bases from V and 8 bases from J, with 14 bases in between. CDR3 residues: CASTIGPGGYTF. In nucleotides, the CDR3 is TGTGCCAGTACCATAGGCCCCGGCGGCTACACCTTC.

Many counts were recorded for this clonotype. The DNA for the CDR3 is TGTGCCAGCTCACCTACCAATTCACCCCTCCACTTT. Protein sequence: CASSPTNSPLHF. The J gene is TRBJ1-6, the V gene TRBV18; D gene uncertain. CDR1 and CDR2 (germline): KGHSH, LQKENI. Trimming took 3 bases from V and 7 from J, leaving 4 bases between them. This CDR3 is built from 12 residues. The variable domain in full, completed from reference TRBV18 and TRBJ1-6, reads NAGVMQNPRHLVRRRGQEARLRCSPMKGHSHVYWYRQLPEEGLKFMVYLQKENIIDESGMPKERFSAEFPKEGPSILRIQQVVRGDSAAYFCASSPTNSPLHFGNGTRLTVT.

This clonotype came up many times. The chain is built from TRBV12-3 or TRBV12-4 and TRBJ1-3, with D possibly matching TRBD1 (6 bases). This CDR3 is 12 amino acids long. The V end was cut by 5 bases, the J end by 7 bases, with 9 bases between. The DNA for the CDR3 is TGTGCCAGCAGTAACAGGGAGAACACCATATATTTT. It translates to CASSNRENTIYF.

There are a few counts of this clonotype. The rearrangement joins TRBV6-4 to TRBJ2-3; D may be TRBD1 (6 bases). The germline V gene has CDR1 MRHNA and CDR2 SNTAGT. The CDR3 contains 15 residues. V shed 2 bases and J shed 6 bases, with 15 bases lying between them. CDR3 amino acids: CASSDRLGGSDTQYF. Here the CDR3 DNA reads TGTGCCAGCAGTGACAGGCTAGGGGGATCGGATACGCAGTATTTT.

This clonotype has only a few counts. The chain carries TRBV5-1 and TRBJ2-5, with 8 bases aligning to TRBD1. V was pared by 2 bases and J by 5 bases, with 8 bases of the junction left unmatched. CDR1 SGHRS and CDR2 YFSETQ come from the germline V gene. The CDR3 spans 15 residues. The CDR3 DNA reads as TGCGCCAGCAGCTTTCCCGGGACAGGCCAGGAGACCCAGTACTTC. It encodes CASSFPGTGQETQYF.

The sample holds a few counts of this clonotype. The J gene is TRBJ2-1, the V gene TRBV27; tentative D call: TRBD1 (5 bases). The germline gives CDR1 MNHEY, CDR2 SMNVEV (reference sequence). V was shortened by 5 bases and J by 5 bases, with 16 bases between the two germline ends. The CDR3 covers 15 residues. CDR3 sequence (DNA): TGTGCCAGCAGTAAGGGCAGGGTTCAGGACAATGAGCAGTTCTTC. This codes for CASSKGRVQDNEQFF.

This clonotype was detected many times. In DNA, the CDR3 is TGTGCCAGCAGCCAACGACCGGGACTGGGAAGCCAAGAGACCCAGTACTTC. Protein product: CASSQRPGLGSQETQYF. The chain combines TRBV3-1 with TRBJ2-5; tentatively, D is TRBD2 (6 bases). Germline CDR1 and CDR2: LGHDT and YNNKEL (reference sequence). This CDR3 comprises 17 residues. The V end lost 2 bases, the J end lost 1 base, and 17 bases lay between the germline ends.